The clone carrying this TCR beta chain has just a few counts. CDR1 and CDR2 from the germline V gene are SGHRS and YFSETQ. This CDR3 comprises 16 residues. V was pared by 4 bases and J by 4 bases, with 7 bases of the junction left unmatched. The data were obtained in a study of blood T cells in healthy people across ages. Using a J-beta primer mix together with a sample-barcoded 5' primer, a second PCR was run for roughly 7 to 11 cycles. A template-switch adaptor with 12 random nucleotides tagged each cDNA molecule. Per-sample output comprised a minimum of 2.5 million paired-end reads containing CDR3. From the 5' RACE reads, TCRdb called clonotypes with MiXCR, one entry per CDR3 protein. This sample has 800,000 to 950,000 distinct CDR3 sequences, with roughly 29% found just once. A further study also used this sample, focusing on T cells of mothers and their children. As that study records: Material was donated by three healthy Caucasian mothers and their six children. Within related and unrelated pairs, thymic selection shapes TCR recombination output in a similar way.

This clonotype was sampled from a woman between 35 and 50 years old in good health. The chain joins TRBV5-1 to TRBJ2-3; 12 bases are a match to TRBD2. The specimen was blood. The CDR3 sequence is CASSPPSGGGADTQYF. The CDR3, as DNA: TGCGCCAGCAGCCCCCCTAGCGGGGGGGGGGCAGATACGCAGTATTTT.